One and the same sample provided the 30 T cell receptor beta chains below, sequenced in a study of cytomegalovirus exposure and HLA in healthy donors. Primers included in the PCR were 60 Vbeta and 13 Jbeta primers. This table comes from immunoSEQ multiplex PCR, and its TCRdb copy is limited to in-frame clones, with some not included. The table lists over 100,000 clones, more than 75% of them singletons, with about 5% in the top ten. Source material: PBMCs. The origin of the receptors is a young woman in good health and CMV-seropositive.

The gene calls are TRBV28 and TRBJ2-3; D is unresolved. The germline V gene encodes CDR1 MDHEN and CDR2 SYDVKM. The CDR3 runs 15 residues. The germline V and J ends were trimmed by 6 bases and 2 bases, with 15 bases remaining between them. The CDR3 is CASSPPDLFTDTQYF. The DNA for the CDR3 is TGTGCCAGCAGCCCCCCCGACTTATTCACAGATACGCAGTATTTT.

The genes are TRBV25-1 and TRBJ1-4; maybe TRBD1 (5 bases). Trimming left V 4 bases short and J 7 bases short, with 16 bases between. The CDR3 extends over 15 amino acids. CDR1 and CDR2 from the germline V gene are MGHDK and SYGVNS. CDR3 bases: TGTGCCAGCAGTGGGTTGCGGGGGGGTAGTGAAAAACTGTTTTTT. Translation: CASSGLRGGSEKLFF.

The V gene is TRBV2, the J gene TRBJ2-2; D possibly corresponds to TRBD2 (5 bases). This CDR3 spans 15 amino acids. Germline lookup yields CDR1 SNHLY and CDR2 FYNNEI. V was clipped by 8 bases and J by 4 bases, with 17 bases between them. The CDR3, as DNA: TGTGCCAGCGTCGAGGGCCACCAGGCCACCGGGGAGCTGTTTTTT. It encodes CASVEGHQATGELFF. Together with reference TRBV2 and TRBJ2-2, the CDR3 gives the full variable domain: EPEVTQTPSHQVTQMGQEVILRCVPISNHLYFYWYRQILGQKVEFLVSFYNNEISEKSEIFDDQFSVERPDGSNFTLKIRSTKLEDSAMYFCASVEGHQATGELFFGEGSRLTVL.

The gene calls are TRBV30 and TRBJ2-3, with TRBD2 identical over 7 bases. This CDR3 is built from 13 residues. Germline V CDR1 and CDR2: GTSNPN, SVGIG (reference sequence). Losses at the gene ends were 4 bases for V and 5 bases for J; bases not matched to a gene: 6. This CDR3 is CAWTRPGGDTQYF. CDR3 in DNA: TGTGCCTGGACTCGACCGGGAGGAGATACGCAGTATTTT. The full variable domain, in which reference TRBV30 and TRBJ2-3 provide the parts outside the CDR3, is SQTIHQWPATLVQPVGSPLSLECTVEGTSNPNLYWYRQAAGRGLQLLFYSVGIGQISSEVPQNLSASRPQDRQFILSSKKLLLSDSGFYLCAWTRPGGDTQYFGPGTRLTVL.

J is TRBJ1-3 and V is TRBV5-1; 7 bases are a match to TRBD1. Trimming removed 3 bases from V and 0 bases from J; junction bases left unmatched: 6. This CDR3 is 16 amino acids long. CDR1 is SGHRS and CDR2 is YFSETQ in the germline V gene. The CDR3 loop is CASSSTGASSGNTIYF. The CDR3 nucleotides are TGCGCCAGCAGCTCAACAGGGGCGAGCTCTGGAAACACCATATATTTT.

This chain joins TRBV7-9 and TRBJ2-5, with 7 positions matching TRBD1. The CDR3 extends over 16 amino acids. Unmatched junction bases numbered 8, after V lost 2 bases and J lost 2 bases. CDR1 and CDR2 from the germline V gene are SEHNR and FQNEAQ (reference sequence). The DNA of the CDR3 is TGTGCCAGCAGCTTACTAAGGGACAGAGGACAAGAGACCCAGTACTTC. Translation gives CASSLLRDRGQETQYF. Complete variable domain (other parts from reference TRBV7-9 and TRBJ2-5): DTGVSQNPRHKITKRGQNVTFRCDPISEHNRLYWYRQTLGQGPEFLTYFQNEAQLEKSRLLSDRFSAERPKGSFSTLEIQRTEQGDSAMYLCASSLLRDRGQETQYFGPGTRLLVL.

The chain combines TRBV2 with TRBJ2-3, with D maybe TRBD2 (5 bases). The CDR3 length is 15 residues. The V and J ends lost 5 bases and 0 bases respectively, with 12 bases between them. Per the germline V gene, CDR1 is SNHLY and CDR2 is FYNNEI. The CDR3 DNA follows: TGTGCCAGCAGTTTAGGACTGGCTAGCACAGATACGCAGTATTTT. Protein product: CASSLGLASTDTQYF.

CDR3 residues: CASMGSGGQETQYF. DNA for the CDR3: TGTGCCAGCATGGGGTCGGGAGGTCAAGAGACCCAGTACTTC. V is TRBV6-1 and J is TRBJ2-5, with 7 positions matching TRBD2. Losses at the gene ends were 7 bases for V and 2 bases for J; bases not matched to a gene: 7. The CDR3 is 14 residues long. CDR1 and CDR2 from the germline V gene are MNHNS and SASEGT.

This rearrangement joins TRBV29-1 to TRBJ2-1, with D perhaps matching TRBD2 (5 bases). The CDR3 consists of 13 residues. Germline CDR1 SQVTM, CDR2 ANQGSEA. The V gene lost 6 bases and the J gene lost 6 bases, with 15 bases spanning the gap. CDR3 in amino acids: CSVDLGLLNEQFF. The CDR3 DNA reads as TGCAGCGTCGATCTCGGACTCCTCAATGAGCAGTTCTTC.

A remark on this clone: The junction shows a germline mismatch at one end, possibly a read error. CDR3 in amino acids: CASSLVSSNEQFF. The CDR3 DNA sequence: TGTGCCAGCAGCTTAGTTTCCTCCAATGAGCAGTTCTTC. The chain links TRBV7-9 to TRBJ2-1, with D uncertain. The CDR3 length is 13 residues. Germline CDR1 and CDR2: SEHNR and FQNEAQ (reference sequence). Variable domain in full (rest from reference TRBV7-9 and TRBJ2-1): DTGVSQNPRHKITKRGQNVTFRCDPISEHNRLYWYRQTLGQGPEFLTYFQNEAQLEKSRLLSDRFSAERPKGSFSTLEIQRTEQGDSAMYLCASSLVSSNEQFFGPGTRLTVL.

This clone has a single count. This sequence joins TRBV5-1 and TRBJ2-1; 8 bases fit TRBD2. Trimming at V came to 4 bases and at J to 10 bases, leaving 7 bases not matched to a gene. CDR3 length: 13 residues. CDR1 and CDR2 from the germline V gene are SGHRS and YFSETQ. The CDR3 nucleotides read TGCGCCAGCAGCACCGGGACTAGTCGAGAGCAGTTCTTC. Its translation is CASSTGTSREQFF.

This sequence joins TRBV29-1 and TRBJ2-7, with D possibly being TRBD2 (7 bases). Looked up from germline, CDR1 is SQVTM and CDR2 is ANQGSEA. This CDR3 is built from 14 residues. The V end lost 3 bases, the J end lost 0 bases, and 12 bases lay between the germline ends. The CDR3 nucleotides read TGCAGCGTTGAGAAGGGGGAGGGCTCCTACGAGCAGTACTTC. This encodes CSVEKGEGSYEQYF.

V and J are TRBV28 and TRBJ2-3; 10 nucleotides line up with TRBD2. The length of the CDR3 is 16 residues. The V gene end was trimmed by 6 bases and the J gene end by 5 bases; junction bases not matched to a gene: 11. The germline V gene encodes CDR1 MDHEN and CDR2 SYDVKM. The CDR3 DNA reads TGTGCCAGCAGAATTACCGGGACTAGCGACGTAGATACGCAGTATTTT. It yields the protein CASRITGTSDVDTQYF.

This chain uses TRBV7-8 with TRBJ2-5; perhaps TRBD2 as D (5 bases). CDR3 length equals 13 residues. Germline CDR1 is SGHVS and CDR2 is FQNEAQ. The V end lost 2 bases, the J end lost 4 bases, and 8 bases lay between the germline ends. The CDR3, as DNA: TGTGCCAGCAGCTTAATGCGGGTAGAGACCCAGTACTTC. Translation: CASSLMRVETQYF.

For the CDR3, the DNA is TGCGCCAGCAGCCAAGCCCGAAACCCCGGACTAGGAGATACGCAGTATTTT. Its translation is CASSQARNPGLGDTQYF. The genes are TRBV4-1 and TRBJ2-3, with 7 bases aligning to TRBD2. In germline, CDR1 is MGHRA, CDR2 YSYEKL. This CDR3 is 17 amino acids long. J was trimmed by 5 bases and V by 1 base; bases with no gene match: 12.

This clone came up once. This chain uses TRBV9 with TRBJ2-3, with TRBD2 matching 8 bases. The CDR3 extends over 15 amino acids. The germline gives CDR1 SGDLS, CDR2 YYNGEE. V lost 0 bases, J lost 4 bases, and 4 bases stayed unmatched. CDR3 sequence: CASSVGSGISDTQYF. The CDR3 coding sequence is TGTGCCAGCAGCGTAGGTAGCGGGATCTCAGATACGCAGTATTTT.

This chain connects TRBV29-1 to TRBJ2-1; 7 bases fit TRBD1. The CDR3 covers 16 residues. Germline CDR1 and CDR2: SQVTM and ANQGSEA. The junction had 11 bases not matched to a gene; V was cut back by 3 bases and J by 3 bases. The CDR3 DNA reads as TGCAGCGTTGATGAACCACCGGGACAGAGCTACAATGAGCAGTTCTTC. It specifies CSVDEPPGQSYNEQFF.

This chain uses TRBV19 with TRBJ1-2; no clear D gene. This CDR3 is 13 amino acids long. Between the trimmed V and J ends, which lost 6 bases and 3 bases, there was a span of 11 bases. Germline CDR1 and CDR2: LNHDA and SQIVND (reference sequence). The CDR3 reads CASSQEGDYGYTF. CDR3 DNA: TGTGCCAGTAGCCAGGAGGGAGACTATGGCTACACCTTC.

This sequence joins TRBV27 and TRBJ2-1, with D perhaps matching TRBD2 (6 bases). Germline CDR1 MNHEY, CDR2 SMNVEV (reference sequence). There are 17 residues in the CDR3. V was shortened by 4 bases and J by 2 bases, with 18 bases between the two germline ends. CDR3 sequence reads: CASSSETSTVPYNEQFF. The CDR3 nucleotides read TGTGCCAGCAGTTCGGAGACTAGTACAGTCCCCTACAATGAGCAGTTCTTC.

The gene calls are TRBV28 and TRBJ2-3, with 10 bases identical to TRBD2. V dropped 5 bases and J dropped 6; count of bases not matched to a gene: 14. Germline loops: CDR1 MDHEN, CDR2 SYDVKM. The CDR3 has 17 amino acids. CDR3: CASSPTGLAGVYDTQYF. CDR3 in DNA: TGTGCCAGCAGTCCCACCGGGCTAGCGGGAGTTTACGATACGCAGTATTTT.

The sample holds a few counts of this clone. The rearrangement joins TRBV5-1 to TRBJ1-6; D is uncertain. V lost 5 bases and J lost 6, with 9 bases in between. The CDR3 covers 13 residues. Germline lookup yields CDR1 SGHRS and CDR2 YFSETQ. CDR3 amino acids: CASRATSNSPLHF. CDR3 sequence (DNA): TGCGCCAGCAGAGCTACGAGTAATTCACCCCTCCACTTT.

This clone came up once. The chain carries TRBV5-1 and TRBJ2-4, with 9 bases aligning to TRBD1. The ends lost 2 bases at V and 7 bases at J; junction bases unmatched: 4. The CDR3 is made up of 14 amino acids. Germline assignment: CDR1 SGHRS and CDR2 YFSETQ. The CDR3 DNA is TGCGCCAGCAGCTTCGCGACAGGGGGGAACATTCAGTACTTC. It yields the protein CASSFATGGNIQYF.

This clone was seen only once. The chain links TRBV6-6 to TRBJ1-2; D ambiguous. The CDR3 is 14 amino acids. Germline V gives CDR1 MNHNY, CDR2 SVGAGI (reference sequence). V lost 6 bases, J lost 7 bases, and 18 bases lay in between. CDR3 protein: CASSHLPAAGGYTF. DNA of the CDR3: TGTGCCAGCAGCCACCTCCCTGCGGCCGGTGGCTACACCTTC.

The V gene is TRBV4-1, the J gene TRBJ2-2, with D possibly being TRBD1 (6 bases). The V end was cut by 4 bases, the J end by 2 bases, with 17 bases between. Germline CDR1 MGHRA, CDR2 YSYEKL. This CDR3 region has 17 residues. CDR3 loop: CASSPVGDTLNTGELFF. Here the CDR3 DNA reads TGCGCCAGCAGCCCTGTGGGGGACACACTCAACACCGGGGAGCTGTTTTTT.

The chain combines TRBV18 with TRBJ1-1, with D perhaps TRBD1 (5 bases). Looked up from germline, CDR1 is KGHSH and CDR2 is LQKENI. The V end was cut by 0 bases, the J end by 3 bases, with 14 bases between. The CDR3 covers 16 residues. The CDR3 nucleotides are TGTGCCAGCTCACCACCGGAGGGGTCGGGGGACACTGAAGCTTTCTTT. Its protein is CASSPPEGSGDTEAFF.

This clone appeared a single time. DNA for the CDR3: TGTGCCAGCAGCACCGGGACTAGCGGGAGCATCTACGAGCAGTACTTC. It yields the protein CASSTGTSGSIYEQYF. The chain employs TRBV5-6 and TRBJ2-7, with 14 bases lining up with TRBD2. Per the germline V gene, CDR1 is SGHDT and CDR2 is YYEEEE. The CDR3 is made up of 16 amino acids. Unmatched junction bases numbered 6, after V lost 4 bases and J lost 3 bases.

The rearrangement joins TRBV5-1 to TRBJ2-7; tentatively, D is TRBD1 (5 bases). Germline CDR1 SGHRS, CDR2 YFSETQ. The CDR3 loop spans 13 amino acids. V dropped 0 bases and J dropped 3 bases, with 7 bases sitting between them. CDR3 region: CASSLEQDYEQYF. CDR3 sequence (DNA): TGCGCCAGCAGCTTGGAACAGGACTACGAGCAGTACTTC.

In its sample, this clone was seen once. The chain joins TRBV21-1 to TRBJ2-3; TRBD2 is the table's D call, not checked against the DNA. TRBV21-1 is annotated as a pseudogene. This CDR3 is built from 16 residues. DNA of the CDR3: TGTGCCAGCAGCAAAATCCCCGTTCCCCTCACAGATACGCAGTATTTT. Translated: CASSKIPVPLTDTQYF.

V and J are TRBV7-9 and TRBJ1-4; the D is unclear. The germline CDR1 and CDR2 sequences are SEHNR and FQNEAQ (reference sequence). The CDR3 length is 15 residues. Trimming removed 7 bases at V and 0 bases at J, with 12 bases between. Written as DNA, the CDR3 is TGTGCCAGCATACCCACCGGGACAACTAATGAAAAACTGTTTTTT. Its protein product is CASIPTGTTNEKLFF.

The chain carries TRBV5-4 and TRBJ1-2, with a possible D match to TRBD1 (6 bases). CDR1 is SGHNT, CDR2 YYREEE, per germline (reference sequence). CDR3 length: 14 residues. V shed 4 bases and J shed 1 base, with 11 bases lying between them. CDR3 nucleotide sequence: TGTGCCAGCAGCGCATCACAGGGTAACTATGGCTACACCTTC. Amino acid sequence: CASSASQGNYGYTF.